This T cell receptor (beta chain) was recorded in a study of cytomegalovirus exposure and HLA in healthy donors (dated by TCRdb to 2017 to 2019). Background for the entire study: According to an earlier analysis of 550 to 750 of the donors, about 190 million T cells yielded 100 million or so unique TCR beta sequences and roughly 280 Gb of sequence data. An early release that covered about 600 HLA-typed donors contained approximately 300 gigabases of sequencing data and tens of millions of unique TCR sequences. Among the roughly 400 genotyped donors, under 90% belonged to the genetic ancestry cluster associated with self-reported Caucasian donors. The study was designed to test whether signatures of past pathogen exposure could be identified by cataloging public T cell receptors. The study profiled the T cell repertoires of some 610 subjects by immunosequencing and related them to cytomegalovirus serostatus. Along with the approximately 700-subject first cohort, a separate validation cohort of roughly 110 different subjects was used. To predict cytomegalovirus infection status, the study brought together high-throughput TCR immunosequencing, statistical association of individual TCRs with disease status, and machine learning. To study patterns of TCR occurrence, a later analysis re-analyzed previously published TCR beta repertoires from 700 or so donors and added high-resolution HLA genotyping. The later analysis used no new phenotypic data to find candidate immune exposures, relying instead on TCR beta sequences and their occurrence across donors. An earlier analysis of 587 of the donors applied high-throughput TCR beta sequencing to assess whether each TCR beta V gene segment acted as functional or pseudogenic. Donor age, sex, ethnicity and CMV serostatus were compiled alongside the repertoire data. A later genetic analysis used genome-wide SNP genotypes for about 60% of the roughly 700 donors, treating that subset as a discovery cohort. All discovery cohort repertoires had been generated on a single sequencing platform. Class I and class II HLA loci were covered by the typing at four-digit resolution. The number of typed donors differed by locus: about 620-640 for A, B, C, DRB1 and DQB1; about 520 for DQA1; approximately 610 for DPA1; and about 450 for DPB1. Roughly 5 DR-DQ haplotypes were handled as single units for association and clustering because linkage in the cohort was strong. Among some 410 genotyped donors of the cohort, an average of 235,054 unique TCR beta nucleotide sequences were sequenced per donor, 15% to 20% of them non-productive.

In regard to this clone: What this receptor recognizes is not known. Base qualities are not at hand, and no much larger clone is one base apart.

The library came from the immunoSEQ multiplex PCR assay. For the multiplex PCR, a mixture combining 60 forward primers for TCR Vbeta segments and 13 reverse primers for TCR Jbeta segments was used. The CDR3 region of rearranged TCR beta genes was amplified from genomic DNA with a multiplex PCR assay. The amplified TCR beta libraries were sequenced on the Illumina HiSeq System as 87-base-pair reads. Under the source paper's analysis protocol: A later analysis counted 75 million to 100 million unique TCR beta chains across the 550 to 800 repertoires, and 10 million to 11 million of these chains were shared by at least two donors. Raw reads were error-corrected and collapsed into unique sequences with a nearest-neighbor algorithm that merged closely related sequences to remove PCR and sequencing errors. V, D and J gene segments were assigned by aligning CDR3 sequences to IMGT reference sequences. For a sequence to be retained, a match of at least six nucleotides to both a V gene segment and a J gene segment was required. A rearrangement counted as productive if the CDR3 had no stop codons and remained in frame with V and J, and every other rearrangement counted as non-productive. Following IMGT convention, CDR3 was defined as the stretch from the second conserved V-encoded cysteine to the conserved J-encoded phenylalanine. The earlier analysis of approximately 500 of the donors excluded sequences that lacked an unambiguous match to a single V gene segment. An earlier analysis of 450 to 650 of the donors called V segments functional above 56.7% productive rearrangements and segregating when the between-donor standard deviation exceeded 5%. A statistical classification framework was built for diagnosing cytomegalovirus status from the catalog of TCR beta chain sequences. V and J gene assignment, in a later analysis, came from comparing TCR nucleotide sequences with IMGT/GENE-DB human TR gene sequences. The TCRdist pipeline was used in a later analysis to assign CDR3 sequences and most-parsimonious VDJ recombination scenarios. In a later analysis, each TCR beta chain was defined by its CDR3 amino acid sequence together with its V-gene family, and reads without a unique V-gene family were excluded. To address suspected cross-contamination and a sequencing artifact, a later analysis removed 592 highly shared, low-generation-probability nucleotide sequences. A later analysis calculated a clonal expansion index for each public chain from normalized within-repertoire ranks of inferred template counts. In a later analysis, generation probabilities were computed using a VDJ recombination model fitted to out-of-frame rearrangements, and the results were checked against IGoR. Hypergeometric tests were used in a later analysis to score TCR-TCR, TCR-HLA and TCR-CMV co-occurrence, with a repertoire-size bias correction applied to the TCR pairs. In a later analysis, false discovery rates were estimated by permuting HLA or CMV assignments 20 times. A later analysis grouped co-occurring TCRs with DBSCAN, adding TCRdist sequence similarity when clustering within HLA-allele-positive subsets. Repertoires with fewer than 30,000 or more than 120,000 public chains were left out of co-occurrence clustering, as were five repertoires with anomalous nucleotide sharing. TCRdb limited this immuneACCESS table to in-frame rearrangements with V and J called. A share of clones is missing; checked studies link under half to unresolved V genes, and the rest is unexplained. That table gives V, J and clone size, and the DNA gave D and trimming. Within this sample are tens of thousands of clones, with roughly 80% of them counted one time only. Of the sample, under 2.5% falls within the top ten clones.

Study-level results and caveats: When HLA alleles, especially DR and DQ, strongly co-occurred, TCR associations were difficult to assign to individual alleles. Linkage disequilibrium might explain the correlated functional status among segregating V segments, but an unknown experimental factor could not be ruled out. HLA typing was unavailable for some donors at each locus, so association tests used only the typed subset. It was suggested by the authors that the approach could potentially be generalized to other disease states and immunological phenotypes. Broadly in line with IMGT annotations, most TCR beta V segments showed up in productive rearrangements about 87% or about 30% of the time in an earlier analysis of around 550 of the donors. Several of the top co-occurrence clusters appeared to be linked to parvovirus B19, influenza, CMV and Epstein-Barr virus, according to a later analysis. A further reported finding was that TCR beta sequences accurately predicted the HLA-A and HLA-B alleles for most subjects in the first cohort. Some IMGT-functional V segments, including TRBV6-2 and TRBV6-3, could not be distinguished by the 87-base-pair reads and were therefore excluded. A later analysis found that TCR association rates varied across HLA loci, with DRB1 alleles showing the most associated TCRs and HLA-C alleles the fewest. Most TCR sequences were observed very rarely across donors, whereas some public TCRs were present in many individuals. In both the original and validation cohorts, the classifier was reported to diagnose cytomegalovirus status with high specificity and sensitivity. The sequencing pipeline was judged likely to have produced a cluster of highly shared sequence variants as a technical artifact. A later genetic analysis associated a missense DCLRE1C variant with V-gene and J-gene trimming of TCR beta chains, and an independent cohort replicated the association. For the cohort, immune exposure information was limited to CMV serostatus. This cohort had only TCR beta chains sequenced, and the lack of alpha or paired-chain data limited which features could be detected. The presence/absence analyses assumed that sequencing depth was roughly uniform across donors, and that assumption may not be true. A later analysis found that most CMV-associated TCR beta chains appeared HLA-restricted, with HLA associations seemingly driven largely by CMV exposure. According to a later genetic analysis, donors in an Asian-associated ancestry cluster had fewer N-insertions in productive TCRs than the roughly 660-donor mean. A later analysis associated about 17,000 TCR beta sequences with specific HLA alleles at a false discovery rate of 0.05. The earlier analysis of 450 to 700 of the donors excluded 15 to 20 rarely observed V segments, including chromosome 9 orphons, because counts were too low. A few of the identified cytomegalovirus-associated TCR beta chains were confirmed in vitro to be specific for cytomegalovirus antigens. The study listed approximately 150 TCR beta chains as associated with cytomegalovirus. A later analysis found that HLA-associated TCR beta chains were more clonally expanded and had lower generation probabilities than equally common non-associated chains.

The cohort comprised 666 healthy bone marrow donors. At the time of sampling, every cohort member was nominally healthy, though immune exposures that went unrecorded were likely present. The donor tested CMV seronegative, placing the donor among the roughly 400 seronegative members of the cohort. A peripheral blood sample was provided by each donor, and peripheral blood mononuclear cells were used for TCR beta sequencing. Genomic DNA extraction from the blood cell samples was performed with the Qiagen DNeasy Blood Extraction Kit. Compared with germline, V lacks 4 bases and J lacks 5 bases; bases without a gene match: 12. Including the terminal cysteine and phenylalanine, the CDR3 comprises 17 residues. Of all the DNA, just the CDR3 is kept, 51 bases in frame from base 1. Taken from the germline V gene, the CDR1 and CDR2 loops are SGHRS and YFSETQ.

Sequenced material: PBMCs. The V and J genes are TRBV5-1 and TRBJ1-5, with TRBD1 matching 10 junction bases. This TCR was recovered from a man aged 35-49 years in good health and CMV-seronegative. The DNA sequence is as follows: TGCGCCAGCAGCCCTGGACAGGGGGGGGGTCAGCATCAGCCCCAGCATTTT. Translated, this gives CASSPGQGGGQHQPQHF. Outside the CDR3, residues come from the reference TRBV5-1 and TRBJ1-5 proteins, so the full variable domain is: KAGVTQTPRYLIKTRGQQVTLSCSPISGHRSVSWYQQTPGQGLQFLFEYFSETQRNKGNFPGRFSGRQFSNSRSEMNVSTLELGDSALYLCASSPGQGGGQHQPQHFGDGTRLSIL.